This T cell receptor beta chain was sequenced in a study of T cells in Graves' hyperthyroidism and ophthalmopathy. Study in general: Peripheral blood collection took place at initial diagnosis, before any treatment.

Exclusions: uncontrolled infection, other autoimmune disease, pregnancy, lactation. RNA transcripts gave rise to amplified TCR beta CDR3 regions. HTBI primers drove first-round RT-PCR of the TCR CDR3. Each CDR3 protein gets one entry after TCRdb re-called the multiplex PCR reads with MiXCR. The repertoire holds hundreds of thousands of distinct CDR3 sequences, with about 17% as singletons. This clonotype was counted many times. V lost 4 bases and J lost 9, with 16 bases in between. This CDR3 has 14 amino acids. In germline, CDR1 is SNHLY, CDR2 FYNNEI. The receptor's source is a woman aged 25 to 39 with Graves' hyperthyroidism. The sample consisted of blood. The V call is TRBV2, the J call TRBJ2-1; no firm D call. Here the CDR3 DNA reads TGTGCCAGCAGTGGTGGTGACCATTCCCGTGAGCAGTTCTTC. Translating gives CASSGGDHSREQFF.